This T cell receptor (beta chain) was recovered during a study of vaccination effects on CD4 cells after COVID-19. Turning to the study itself: Vaccine administered to participants consisted of two doses of either BNT162b2 or mRNA-1273. Study-wide results and limits: Late in the post-vaccination period, infection-induced and vaccine-induced clones underwent marked clonal contraction.

Per the germline V gene, CDR1 is SGDLS and CDR2 is YYNGEE. The V and J ends lost 7 bases and 8 bases respectively, with 14 bases between them. This CDR3 is built from 12 residues. Data came from immunoSEQ multiplex PCR; TCRdb stores just in-frame clones and leaves some out. The sample records tens of thousands of clones, about 75% being singletons. This clone was recorded once. The antigen remains unidentified. Before any sequencing was done, the ViraFEST assay used viral peptide pools to expand antigen-specific CD4+ T cells. After more than 8 days in culture, the CD4+ T cells were isolated. All vaccine recipients tested negative for nucleocapsid antibodies and had never contracted SARS-CoV-2 infection. Each well held about 2 million PBMC cultured with about 9.9 ug/ml peptides and 10 IU/ml IL-2. Days 3 and 7 were when half the medium was replaced with IL-2 medium.

The chain employs TRBV9 and TRBJ2-3; D may correspond to TRBD1 or TRBD2 (5 bases each). The sequences come from CD4+ T cells from PBMCs cultured with HCoV-NL63 spike peptides, collected before COVID-19 vaccination. The clonotype originates from a human donor who received a COVID-19 vaccine. CDR3 sequence: CASGDPQPTQYF. The CDR3 DNA is TGTGCCAGCGGGGACCCACAGCCTACGCAGTATTTT.